This entry lists 11 T cell receptor beta chains sequenced from one sample in a study of blood T cells in healthy people across ages. A second PCR of 7 to 11 cycles used a sample-barcoded 5' primer and a J-beta primer mix. TCRdb passed the 5' RACE reads through MiXCR, listing each CDR3 protein once. The sample shows around 1.7 million distinct CDR3 sequences, under 30% of them seen only once. Material for sequencing was blood. Receptors were obtained from a woman under 40 in good health.

A few counts support this clonotype. The chain carries TRBV27 and TRBJ2-1; 10 bases are a match to TRBD2. Unmatched junction bases numbered 8, after V lost 2 bases and J lost 7 bases. CDR1 and CDR2 from the germline V gene are MNHEY and SMNVEV (reference sequence). The CDR3 contains 16 residues. CDR3 loop: CASSLDRAGGRNEQFF. In DNA, the CDR3 is TGTGCCAGCAGTTTAGATCGAGCGGGGGGGCGGAATGAGCAGTTCTTC.

This clonotype was detected only a few times. This sequence joins TRBV12-3 or TRBV12-4 and TRBJ2-5; no reliable D call. V was trimmed by 2 bases and J by 5 bases, leaving 15 bases between them. The CDR3 is made up of 15 amino acids. The CDR3 DNA sequence: TGTGCCAGCAGTTTACCAGTTTCGGGCCGGGAGACCCAGTACTTC. Protein sequence: CASSLPVSGRETQYF.

This rearrangement joins TRBV12-3 or TRBV12-4 to TRBJ1-4; D perhaps matches TRBD1 (6 bases). The CDR3 has 16 residues. The V gene lost 4 bases and the J gene lost 3 bases, with 15 bases spanning the gap. CDR3 amino acids: CASSSGASGANEKLFF. The CDR3 nucleotides are TGTGCCAGCAGTTCAGGGGCTTCGGGGGCTAATGAAAAACTGTTTTTT.

The chain employs TRBV27 and TRBJ1-4; 10 bases line up with TRBD1. Germline V gene data show CDR1 as MNHEY and CDR2 as SMNVEV (reference sequence). After removal of 5 bases from V and 4 bases from J, the junction contained 4 bases not matched to a gene. The CDR3 spans 15 residues. The CDR3 is CASSNRDRGNEKLFF. CDR3 coding DNA: TGTGCCAGCAGTAACCGGGACAGGGGTAATGAAAAACTGTTTTTT.

This clonotype occurred many times. This chain uses TRBV7-2 with TRBJ1-1; D not certain. The CDR3 loop spans 13 amino acids. The V and J ends lost 1 base and 0 bases respectively, with 3 bases between them. The V gene's germline CDR1 is SGHTA and CDR2 FQGNSA. The CDR3 region has the DNA TGTGCCAGCAGCTTAGAGCTGAACACTGAAGCTTTCTTT. It is translated as CASSLELNTEAFF.

This clonotype was observed a handful of times. The chain has TRBV20-1 and TRBJ2-3; D might be TRBD2 (5 bases). V lost 6 bases to trimming and J lost 6 bases, with 13 bases between them. The CDR3 runs to 12 residues. Germline CDR1 DFQATT, CDR2 SNEGSKA (reference sequence). CDR3: CSAEEVADTQYF. The DNA for the CDR3 is TGCAGTGCCGAGGAGGTCGCGGATACGCAGTATTTT.

The table lists this clonotype with a few counts. The V and J genes are TRBV27 and TRBJ2-1; 11 nucleotides agree with TRBD2. This CDR3 has 18 amino acids. Germline assignment: CDR1 MNHEY and CDR2 SMNVEV (reference sequence). Trimming cost V 2 bases and J 7 bases; bases outside gene matches: 13. The CDR3 DNA is TGTGCCAGCAGTTTACTTGGGCTAGCGGGGGGCAAACAAAATGAGCAGTTCTTC. Its translation: CASSLLGLAGGKQNEQFF.

In the case of this clonotype: A read error may be the cause here, since a much bigger clone is one base away. This rearrangement joins TRBV10-3 to TRBJ2-1; TRBD2 agrees at 9 bases. Per germline, CDR1 ENHRY and CDR2 SYGVKD. The V segment lost 4 bases and the J segment 9 bases; nucleotides outside the gene matches: 13. The CDR3 totals 16 residues. The CDR3 nucleotides are TGTGCCATCAGTGGGTCGATGGTAGCGGGAGAGGCTGAGCAGTTCTTC. It specifies CAISGSMVAGEAEQFF.

The sample holds a few counts of this clonotype. The gene calls are TRBV10-3 and TRBJ1-1; D is possibly TRBD1 (5 bases). The CDR3 length is 14 residues. The V gene lost 5 bases and the J gene lost 3 bases, with 13 bases spanning the gap. From germline, CDR1 is ENHRY and CDR2 SYGVKD. DNA of the CDR3: TGTGCCATCAGTAAAACGACAGCGGACACTGAAGCTTTCTTT. It translates to CAISKTTADTEAFF.

In regard to this clonotype: The junction differs from germline at one of its ends, possibly a read error. V usage is TRBV20-1 and J usage is TRBJ2-3; D is unclear. This CDR3 spans 14 amino acids. Germline lookup yields CDR1 DFQATT and CDR2 SNEGSKA (reference sequence). CDR3 DNA sequence: TGCAGTGCTAGAGGCCGTTACGGCACAGATAGGCAGTATTTT. This codes for CSARGRYGTDRQYF.

The chain has TRBV20-1 and TRBJ1-2; D is possibly TRBD1 (5 bases). CDR1 is DFQATT and CDR2 is SNEGSKA in the germline V gene (reference sequence). CDR3 size: 15 residues. V lost 7 bases to trimming and J lost 6 bases, with 24 bases between them. The chain's CDR3 is CSVGGRESGGNGYTF. DNA for the CDR3: TGCAGTGTGGGGGGGAGGGAGTCGGGAGGCAATGGCTACACCTTC.